The 11 T cell receptor beta chains below all came from one sample that was sequenced in a study of blood T cell repertoires in COVID-19. The repertoire was sequenced with immunoSEQ multiplex PCR; TCRdb's copy has only in-frame clones and lacks some. The data show about 75,000 clones, over 65% seen once. Source material: peripheral blood. These receptors were taken from a human donor with acute or convalescent COVID-19. The donor label of this sample is uncertain.

The rearrangement uses TRBV2 and TRBJ1-2; 7 nucleotides line up with TRBD1. V lost 10 bases, J lost 3 bases, and 8 bases stayed unmatched. Germline V gene lookup returns CDR1 SNHLY and CDR2 FYNNEI. The CDR3 spans 13 residues. The CDR3 sequence: CANSDRKDYGYTF. In DNA, the CDR3 is TGTGCCAACTCGGACAGGAAAGACTATGGCTACACCTTC.

The chain carries TRBV24-1 and TRBJ2-5; D may be TRBD2 (7 bases). Germline V gene lookup returns CDR1 KGHDR and CDR2 SFDVKD. The CDR3 is 15 amino acids. Deletions cut 5 bases from V and 2 bases from J, with 14 bases between. The CDR3 bases are TGTGCCACCAGTGGACAGGCGGGGGCTCAAGAGACCCAGTACTTC. Translating it yields CATSGQAGAQETQYF.

The V gene is TRBV4-2, the J gene TRBJ2-2; TRBD2 aligns across 9 bases. The V gene's germline CDR1 is LGHNA and CDR2 YNFKEQ. The ends lost 3 bases at V and 0 bases at J; junction bases unmatched: 5. CDR3 length: 17 amino acids. The CDR3 sequence is CASSQEAGGANTGELFF. The CDR3 DNA sequence: TGTGCCAGCAGCCAGGAAGCGGGAGGCGCGAACACCGGGGAGCTGTTTTTT.

This clone was seen a handful of times. The V call is TRBV7-9, the J call TRBJ2-2, with TRBD2 matching over 7 bases. This CDR3 spans 15 amino acids. Per germline, CDR1 SEHNR and CDR2 FQNEAQ (reference sequence). V lost 5 bases, J lost 4 bases, and 7 bases stayed unmatched. For the CDR3, the DNA is TGTGCCAGCAGCCCTGAGACTAGCAGCACCGGGGAGCTGTTTTTT. Its translation is CASSPETSSTGELFF.

The V gene is TRBV5-3, the J gene TRBJ2-1; D call uncertain. TRBV5-3 is marked as an open reading frame, function uncertain. Between the trimmed V and J ends, which lost 2 bases and 8 bases, there was a span of 11 bases. The CDR3 totals 13 residues. CDR3 protein: CARSLSWSHEQFF. In DNA form, the CDR3 reads TGTGCCAGAAGCTTAAGTTGGAGTCATGAGCAGTTCTTC.

This clone was counted between two and nine times. The chain links TRBV27 to TRBJ1-2; TRBD1 matches at 7 bases. This CDR3 spans 11 amino acids. The trim removed 6 bases at V and 7 bases at J, leaving 2 bases unmatched. Germline lookup yields CDR1 MNHEY and CDR2 SMNVEV (reference sequence). The CDR3 reads CASRAGGGYTF. DNA of the CDR3: TGTGCCAGCAGAGCAGGGGGTGGCTACACCTTC.

The chain has TRBV6-5 and TRBJ2-2, with D possibly being TRBD2 (6 bases). Trimming shortened V by 2 bases and J by 4 bases, and 11 bases separated the two germline ends. CDR3 length: 15 residues. In germline, CDR1 is MNHEY, CDR2 SVGAGI. The CDR3 coding sequence is TGTGCCAGCAGTTACAGGGACTTCTTCACCGGGGAGCTGTTTTTT. It encodes CASSYRDFFTGELFF.

The J gene is TRBJ2-7, the V gene TRBV5-1, with no clear D. The CDR3 length is 11 residues. Deletions cut 6 bases from V and 1 base from J, with 5 bases between. Germline CDR1 and CDR2: SGHRS and YFSETQ. This CDR3 is CASTSSYEQYF. In nucleotides, the CDR3 is TGCGCCAGCACCAGTTCCTACGAGCAGTACTTC.

This chain connects TRBV7-3 to TRBJ2-3, with D possibly matching TRBD2 (6 bases). The CDR3 totals 16 residues. Germline CDR1 reads SGHTA; CDR2 reads FQGTGA. Trimming cost V 1 base and J 0 bases, with 11 bases left between them. Here the CDR3 reads CASSLMAGLSTDTQYF. CDR3 DNA sequence: TGTGCCAGCAGCTTAATGGCGGGACTTAGCACAGATACGCAGTATTTT. The full variable domain, with the rest looked up from reference TRBV7-3 and TRBJ2-3, is GAGVSQTPSNKVTEKGKYVELRCDPISGHTALYWYRQSLGQGPEFLIYFQGTGAADDSGLPNDRFFAVRPEGSVSTLKIQRTERGDSAVYLCASSLMAGLSTDTQYFGPGTRLTVL.

This sequence joins TRBV6-5 and TRBJ2-1; TRBD2 aligns across 9 bases. This CDR3 is 15 amino acids long. Germline CDR1 and CDR2: MNHEY and SVGAGI. Unmatched junction bases numbered 20, after V lost 7 bases and J lost 16 bases. Here the CDR3 DNA reads TGTGCCAGCACGGCGCGGTTTCTAGCGGGAAGGGTGCCATTCTTC. Amino acids: CASTARFLAGRVPFF.

The chain combines TRBV7-3 with TRBJ1-1; D not certain. V was clipped by 2 bases and J by 0 bases, with 7 bases between them. This CDR3 region has 14 residues. Germline V gives CDR1 SGHTA, CDR2 FQGTGA. This chain's CDR3 is CASSLGPVNTEAFF. The CDR3, as DNA: TGTGCCAGCAGCTTAGGTCCGGTGAACACTGAAGCTTTCTTT.